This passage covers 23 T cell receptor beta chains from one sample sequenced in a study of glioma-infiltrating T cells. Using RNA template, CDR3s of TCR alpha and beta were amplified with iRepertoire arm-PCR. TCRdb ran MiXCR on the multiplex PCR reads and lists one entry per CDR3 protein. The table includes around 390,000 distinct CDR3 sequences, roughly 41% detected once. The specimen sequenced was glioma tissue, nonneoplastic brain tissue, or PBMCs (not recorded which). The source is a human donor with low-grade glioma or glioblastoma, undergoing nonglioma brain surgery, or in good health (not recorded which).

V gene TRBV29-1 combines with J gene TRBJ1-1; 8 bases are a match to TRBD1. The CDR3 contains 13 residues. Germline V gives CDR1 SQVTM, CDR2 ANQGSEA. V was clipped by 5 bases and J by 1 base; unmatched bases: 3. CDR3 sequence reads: CSVLGTGNTEAFF. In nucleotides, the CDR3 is TGCAGCGTTCTAGGGACAGGGAACACTGAAGCTTTCTTT.

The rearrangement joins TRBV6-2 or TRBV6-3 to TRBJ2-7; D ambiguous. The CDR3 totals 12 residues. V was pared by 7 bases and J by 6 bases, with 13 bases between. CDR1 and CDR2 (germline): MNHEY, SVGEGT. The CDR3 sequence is CASKGEWAEQYF. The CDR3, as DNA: TGTGCCAGCAAGGGTGAATGGGCCGAGCAGTACTTC.

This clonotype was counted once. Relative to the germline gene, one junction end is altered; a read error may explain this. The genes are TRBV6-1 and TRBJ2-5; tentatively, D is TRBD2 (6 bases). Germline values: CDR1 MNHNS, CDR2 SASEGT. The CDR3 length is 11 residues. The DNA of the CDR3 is TGTGCCATCAGTGTGGGGGAGGCCCAGTACTTC. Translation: CAISVGEAQYF.

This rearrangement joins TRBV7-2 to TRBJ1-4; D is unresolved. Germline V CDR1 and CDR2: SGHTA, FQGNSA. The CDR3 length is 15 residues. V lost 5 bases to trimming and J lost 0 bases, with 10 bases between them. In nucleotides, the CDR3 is TGTGCCAGCAGCCCACGTGGACCAACTAATGAAAAACTGTTTTTT. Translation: CASSPRGPTNEKLFF.

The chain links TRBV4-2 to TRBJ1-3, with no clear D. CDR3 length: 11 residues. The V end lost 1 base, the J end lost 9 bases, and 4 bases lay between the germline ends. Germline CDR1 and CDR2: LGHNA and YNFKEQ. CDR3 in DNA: TGTGCCAGCAGCCAAGGCGGCACCATATATTTT. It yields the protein CASSQGGTIYF.

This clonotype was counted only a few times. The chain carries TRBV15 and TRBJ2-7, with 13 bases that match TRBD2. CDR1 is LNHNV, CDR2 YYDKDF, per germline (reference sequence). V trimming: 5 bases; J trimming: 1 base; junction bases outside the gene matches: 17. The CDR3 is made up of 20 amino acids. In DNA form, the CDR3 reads TGTGCCACCAGCGATCCGGAGGGGACTAGCGGGATAGTGAGATCCTACGAGCAGTACTTC. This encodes CATSDPEGTSGIVRSYEQYF.

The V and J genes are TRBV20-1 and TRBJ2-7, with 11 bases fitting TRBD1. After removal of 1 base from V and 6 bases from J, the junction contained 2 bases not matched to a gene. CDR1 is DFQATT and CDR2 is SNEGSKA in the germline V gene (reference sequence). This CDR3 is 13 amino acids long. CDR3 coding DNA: TGCAGTGCTAGAGTTGGGACAGGGGGCGAGCAGTACTTC. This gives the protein CSARVGTGGEQYF.

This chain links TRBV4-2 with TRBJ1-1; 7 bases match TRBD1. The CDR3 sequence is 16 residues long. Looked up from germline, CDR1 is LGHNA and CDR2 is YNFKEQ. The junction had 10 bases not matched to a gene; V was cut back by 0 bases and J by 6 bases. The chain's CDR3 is CASSQDPVRGHSEAFF. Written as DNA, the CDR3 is TGTGCCAGCAGCCAAGACCCGGTTAGGGGGCACTCTGAAGCTTTCTTT.

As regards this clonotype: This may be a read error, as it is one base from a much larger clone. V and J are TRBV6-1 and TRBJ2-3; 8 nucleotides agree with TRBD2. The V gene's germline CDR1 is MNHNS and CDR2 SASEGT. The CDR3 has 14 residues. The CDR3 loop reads CVSRQTSDTDTQYF. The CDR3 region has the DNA TGTGTCAGCAGACAGACTAGCGATACAGATACGCAGTATTTT.

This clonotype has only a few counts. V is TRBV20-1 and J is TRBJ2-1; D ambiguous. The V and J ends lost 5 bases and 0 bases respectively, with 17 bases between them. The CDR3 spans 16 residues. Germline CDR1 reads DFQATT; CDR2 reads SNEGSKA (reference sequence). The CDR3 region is CSAPRQSRSSYNEQFF. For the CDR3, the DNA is TGCAGTGCTCCCCGCCAGTCCCGTAGCTCCTACAATGAGCAGTTCTTC.

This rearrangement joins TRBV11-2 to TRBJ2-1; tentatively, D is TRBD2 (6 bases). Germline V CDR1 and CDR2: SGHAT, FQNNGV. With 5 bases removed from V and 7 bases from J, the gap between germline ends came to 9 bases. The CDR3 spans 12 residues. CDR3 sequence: CASSIGGNEQFF. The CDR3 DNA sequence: TGTGCCAGCAGCATTGGGGGGAATGAGCAGTTCTTC.

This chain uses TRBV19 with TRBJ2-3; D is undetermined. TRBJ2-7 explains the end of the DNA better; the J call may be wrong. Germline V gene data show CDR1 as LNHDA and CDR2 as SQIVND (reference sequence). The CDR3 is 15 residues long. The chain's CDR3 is CASSIRFHYGDEQYF. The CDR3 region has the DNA TGTGCCAGTAGTATTCGGTTCCACTACGGCGATGAGCAGTACTTC.

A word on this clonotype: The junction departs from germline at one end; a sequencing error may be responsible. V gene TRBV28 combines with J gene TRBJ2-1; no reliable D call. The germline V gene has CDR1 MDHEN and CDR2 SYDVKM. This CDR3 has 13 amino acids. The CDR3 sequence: CTSSLLPLGEQFF. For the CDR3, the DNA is TGTACCAGCAGCCTACTCCCCCTAGGGGAGCAGTTCTTC.

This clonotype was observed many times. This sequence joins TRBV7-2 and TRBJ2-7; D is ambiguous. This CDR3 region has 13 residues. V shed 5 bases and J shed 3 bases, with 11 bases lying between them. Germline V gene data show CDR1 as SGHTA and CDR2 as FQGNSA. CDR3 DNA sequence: TGTGCCAGCAGCATGGACCCAGACTACGAGCAGTACTTC. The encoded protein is CASSMDPDYEQYF.

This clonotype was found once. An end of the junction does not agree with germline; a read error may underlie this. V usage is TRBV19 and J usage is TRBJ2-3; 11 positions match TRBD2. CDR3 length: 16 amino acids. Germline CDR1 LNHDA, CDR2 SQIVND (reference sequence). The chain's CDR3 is CVSSIATSGSADTQYF. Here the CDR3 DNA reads TGTGTCAGTAGTATTGCCACTAGCGGGAGTGCAGATACGCAGTATTTT. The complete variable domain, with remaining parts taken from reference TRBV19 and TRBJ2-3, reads DGGITQSPKYLFRKEGQNVTLSCEQNLNHDAMYWYRQDPGQGLRLIYYSQIVNDFQKGDIAEGYSVSREKKESFPLTVTSAQKNPTAFYLCVSSIATSGSADTQYFGPGTRLTVL.

The CDR3 is CASSQGGGGAHLGYTF. CDR3 sequence (DNA): TGTGCCAGCAGCCAAGGAGGCGGGGGGGCGCATCTTGGCTACACCTTC. This chain joins TRBV4-2 and TRBJ1-2; perhaps TRBD1 as D (6 bases). The CDR3 is made up of 16 amino acids. The V end was cut by 1 base, the J end by 7 bases, with 19 bases between. Germline-derived CDR1 and CDR2 are LGHNA and YNFKEQ.

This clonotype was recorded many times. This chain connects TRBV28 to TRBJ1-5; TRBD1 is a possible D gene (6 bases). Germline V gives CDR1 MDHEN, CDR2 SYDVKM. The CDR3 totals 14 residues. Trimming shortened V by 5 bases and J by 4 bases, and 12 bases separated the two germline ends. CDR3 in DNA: TGTGCCAGCAGTCCTACACAGGGAAATCAGCCCCAGCATTTT. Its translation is CASSPTQGNQPQHF.

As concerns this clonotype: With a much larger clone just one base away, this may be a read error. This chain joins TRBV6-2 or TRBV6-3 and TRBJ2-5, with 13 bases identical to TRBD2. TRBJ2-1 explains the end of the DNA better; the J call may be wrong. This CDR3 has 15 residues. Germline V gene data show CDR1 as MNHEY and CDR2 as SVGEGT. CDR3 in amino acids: CASNRLAGGPGEQFF. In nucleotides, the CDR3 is TGTGCCAGCAACAGACTAGCGGGAGGCCCCGGTGAGCAGTTCTTC.

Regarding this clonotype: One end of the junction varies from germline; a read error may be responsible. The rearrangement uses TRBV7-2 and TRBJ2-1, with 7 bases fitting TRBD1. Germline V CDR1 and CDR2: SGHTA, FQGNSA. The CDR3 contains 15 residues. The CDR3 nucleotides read TGTGCCAGCAGCTTTAGGACAGGAGGAGACAATAAGCAGTTCTTC. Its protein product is CASSFRTGGDNKQFF.

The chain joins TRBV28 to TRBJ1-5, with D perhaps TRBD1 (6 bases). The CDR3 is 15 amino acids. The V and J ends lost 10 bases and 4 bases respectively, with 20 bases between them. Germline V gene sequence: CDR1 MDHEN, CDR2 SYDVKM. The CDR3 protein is CATNGGTGQNQPQHF. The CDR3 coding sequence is TGTGCCACCAACGGTGGTACAGGGCAAAATCAGCCCCAGCATTTT.

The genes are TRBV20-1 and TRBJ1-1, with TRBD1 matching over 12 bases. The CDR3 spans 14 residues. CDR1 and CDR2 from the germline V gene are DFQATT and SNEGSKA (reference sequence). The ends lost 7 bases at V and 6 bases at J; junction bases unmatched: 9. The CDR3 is CSDPGQGASSEAFF. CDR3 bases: TGCAGTGACCCGGGACAGGGGGCTTCGTCTGAAGCTTTCTTT.

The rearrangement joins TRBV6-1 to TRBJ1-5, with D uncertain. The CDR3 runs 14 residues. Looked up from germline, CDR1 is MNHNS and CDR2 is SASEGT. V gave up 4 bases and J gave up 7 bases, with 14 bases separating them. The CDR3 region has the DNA TGTGCCAGCAGTGCAGACTATTTTATCCAGCCCCAGCATTTT. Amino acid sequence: CASSADYFIQPQHF.

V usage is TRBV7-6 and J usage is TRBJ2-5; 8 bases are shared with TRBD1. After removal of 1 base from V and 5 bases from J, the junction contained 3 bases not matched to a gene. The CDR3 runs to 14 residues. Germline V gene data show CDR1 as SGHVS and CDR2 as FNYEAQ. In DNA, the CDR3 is TGTGCCAGCAGCTTAGTAGGACAGGGTGAGACCCAGTACTTC. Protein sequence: CASSLVGQGETQYF.